The 21 T cell receptor beta chains below all came from one sample that was sequenced in a study of T cell changes during pregnancy in multiple sclerosis. Measured with immunoSEQ multiplex PCR; TCRdb has only the in-frame clones, and not every one. Here the sample spans around 88,000 clones, approximately 92% being singletons. Here the sequenced sample was peripheral blood, taken in the first trimester of pregnancy. These receptors all come from a female donor with multiple sclerosis, enrolled in a pregnancy study.

This clone was seen once. This chain uses TRBV6-1 with TRBJ2-7, with D tentatively TRBD1 (5 bases). CDR3 length: 14 residues. Germline assignment: CDR1 MNHNS and CDR2 SASEGT. With 4 bases removed from V and 4 bases from J, the gap between germline ends came to 14 bases. The CDR3 region is CASSGKGRGYEQYF. In DNA form, the CDR3 reads TGTGCCAGCAGTGGTAAGGGAAGGGGTTACGAGCAGTACTTC.

This chain joins TRBV7-8 and TRBJ2-5, with TRBD1 matching over 9 bases. V lost 5 bases, J lost 5 bases, and 15 bases stayed unmatched. CDR3 length: 17 amino acids. Germline assignment: CDR1 SGHVS and CDR2 FQNEAQ. The CDR3 is CASSGQLGQGVLETQYF. The CDR3 bases are TGTGCCAGCAGCGGACAACTGGGACAGGGTGTGTTGGAGACCCAGTACTTC.

The rearrangement links TRBV19 to TRBJ2-3, with 13 nucleotides matching TRBD2. After removal of 6 bases from V and 8 bases from J, the junction contained 11 bases not matched to a gene. The CDR3 extends over 16 amino acids. Germline CDR1 LNHDA, CDR2 SQIVND (reference sequence). This CDR3 reads CASSPGTSGIHLTQYF. The CDR3 DNA sequence: TGTGCCAGTAGCCCCGGGACTAGCGGGATCCACCTTACGCAGTATTTT.

This rearrangement joins TRBV28 to TRBJ2-7; possibly TRBD2 for D (5 bases). The CDR3 has 12 residues. CDR1 is MDHEN and CDR2 is SYDVKM in the germline V gene. V gave up 3 bases and J gave up 5 bases, with 8 bases separating them. CDR3 sequence reads: CASSLAGNEQYF. CDR3 in DNA: TGTGCCAGCAGTTTGGCCGGGAACGAGCAGTACTTC.

The rearrangement joins TRBV28 to TRBJ1-4; 8 bases line up with TRBD1. Per the germline V gene, CDR1 is MDHEN and CDR2 is SYDVKM. Trimming took 10 bases from V and 8 from J; bases not matched to a gene: 9. The CDR3 has 13 residues. The CDR3 nucleotides read TGTGCCACAAAAACAGGGGGAATCGAAAAACTGTTTTTT. Translating it yields CATKTGGIEKLFF.

The chain employs TRBV10-3 and TRBJ1-2; TRBD1 matches at 9 bases. Germline V gene sequence: CDR1 ENHRY, CDR2 SYGVKD. Trimming took 7 bases from V and 5 from J; bases not matched to a gene: 5. The CDR3 has 13 amino acids. The CDR3 region has the DNA TGTGCCATCACCGCCGGACAGGGGTATGGCTACACCTTC. Residues: CAITAGQGYGYTF.

This chain connects TRBV19 to TRBJ2-3; no clear D gene. The CDR3 length is 15 residues. From germline, CDR1 is LNHDA and CDR2 SQIVND (reference sequence). V was pared by 3 bases and J by 6 bases, with 16 bases between. The chain's CDR3 is CASSMPNRGYDTQYF. The CDR3 DNA reads TGTGCCAGTAGTATGCCGAACCGAGGTTATGATACGCAGTATTTT.

The V gene is TRBV7-9, the J gene TRBJ2-7; perhaps TRBD1 as D (6 bases). V was clipped by 3 bases and J by 6 bases, with 18 bases between them. CDR3 length: 15 residues. Per the germline V gene, CDR1 is SEHNR and CDR2 is FQNEAQ (reference sequence). This CDR3 reads CASSLATGSLGEQYF. The CDR3, as DNA: TGTGCCAGCAGCTTGGCGACAGGTTCCTTAGGCGAGCAGTACTTC.

The chain carries TRBV21-1 and TRBJ2-3; the table's TRBD1 call for D was not verified on the DNA. TRBV21-1 is a pseudogene. The CDR3 length is 18 residues. This CDR3 is CASSKAGQGSWAADTQYF. CDR3 coding DNA: TGTGCCAGCAGCAAAGCCGGACAGGGCAGTTGGGCAGCAGATACGCAGTATTTT.

Here the CDR3 DNA reads TGTGCCATCAGTGAGTCGGACAAAATATCTGGAAACACCATATATTTT. It encodes CAISESDKISGNTIYF. The J gene is TRBJ1-3, the V gene TRBV10-3; perhaps TRBD1 as D (5 bases). The V gene's germline CDR1 is ENHRY and CDR2 SYGVKD. The CDR3 contains 16 residues. V was pared by 0 bases and J by 1 base, with 10 bases between.

V is TRBV10-3 and J is TRBJ1-1, with a weak D call TRBD1 (6 bases). The germline V and J ends were trimmed by 10 bases and 1 base, with 10 bases remaining between them. Germline V gives CDR1 ENHRY, CDR2 SYGVKD. The CDR3 loop spans 12 amino acids. The CDR3 DNA reads as TGTGCCAGCGGACAGCCGAACACTGAAGCTTTCTTT. This encodes CASGQPNTEAFF.

This clone occurred many times. V and J are TRBV7-3 and TRBJ1-1, with TRBD1 as a possible D gene (5 bases). Germline V lookup: CDR1 SGHTA, CDR2 FQGTGA. Trimming took 5 bases from V and 5 from J, leaving 12 bases between them. There are 13 residues in the CDR3. CDR3 DNA sequence: TGTGCCAGCAGCCGCGTCGGGGGGACTGAAGCTTTCTTT. Its translation: CASSRVGGTEAFF.

The gene calls are TRBV27 and TRBJ2-2, with D hard to call. Per the germline V gene, CDR1 is MNHEY and CDR2 is SMNVEV (reference sequence). The CDR3 has 21 amino acids. Trimming took off 5 bases at V and 5 bases at J, with 33 bases between the two ends. CDR3 in DNA: TGTGCCAGCAGTCTTAATAGCCTCGGCGTCAGTTGGCCCTCGGGTACCGGGGAGCTGTTTTTT. Encoded protein: CASSLNSLGVSWPSGTGELFF.

The chain combines TRBV19 with TRBJ2-1; D is uncertain. Trimming took off 3 bases at V and 0 bases at J, with 12 bases between the two ends. Germline CDR1 LNHDA, CDR2 SQIVND (reference sequence). CDR3 length: 16 amino acids. The CDR3 DNA reads as TGTGCCAGTAGTATCCCATTTCCTAGCTCCTACAATGAGCAGTTCTTC. Protein: CASSIPFPSSYNEQFF.

The table lists this clone with a few counts. The J gene is TRBJ2-2, the V gene TRBV7-9; 9 bases are shared with TRBD1. The J segment lost 7 bases and the V segment lost 0 bases, leaving 6 bases of the junction unmatched. Germline V gene lookup returns CDR1 SEHNR and CDR2 FQNEAQ (reference sequence). This CDR3 spans 16 amino acids. The CDR3 loop is CASSLAIGQGHGELFF. The CDR3 coding sequence is TGTGCCAGCAGCTTAGCGATCGGACAGGGGCACGGGGAGCTGTTTTTT.

The rearrangement joins TRBV5-6 to TRBJ2-1; 10 positions match TRBD1. V trimming: 3 bases; J trimming: 8 bases; junction bases outside the gene matches: 5. Germline V lookup: CDR1 SGHDT, CDR2 YYEEEE. CDR3 length: 14 residues. CDR3: CASSYRDRGYEQFF. The DNA of the CDR3 is TGTGCCAGCAGCTACCGGGACAGGGGTTATGAGCAGTTCTTC.

The V call is TRBV27, the J call TRBJ2-1; 10 nucleotides align to TRBD1. This CDR3 comprises 15 residues. With V trimmed by 6 bases and J by 7 bases, 9 bases remained unmatched. The germline CDR1 and CDR2 sequences are MNHEY and SMNVEV (reference sequence). The CDR3 region is CASRSGTGVGNEQFF. The CDR3 bases are TGTGCCAGCAGATCCGGGACAGGGGTAGGGAATGAGCAGTTCTTC.

V usage is TRBV7-2 and J usage is TRBJ2-7; 7 bases map to TRBD2. Germline CDR1 reads SGHTA; CDR2 reads FQGNSA. V lost 1 base to trimming and J lost 0 bases; unmatched junction nucleotides: 3. This CDR3 comprises 15 residues. CDR3 sequence: CASSLEGLSSYEQYF. DNA for the CDR3: TGTGCCAGCAGCTTAGAGGGACTAAGCTCCTACGAGCAGTACTTC.

This clone was picked up one time. The rearrangement uses TRBV7-6 and TRBJ2-1; D unresolved. From germline, CDR1 is SGHVS and CDR2 FNYEAQ. This CDR3 spans 15 amino acids. Trimming took off 4 bases at V and 0 bases at J, with 10 bases between the two ends. The CDR3 protein is CASSSPYTSYNEQFF. The DNA for the CDR3 is TGTGCCAGCAGCTCCCCCTATACCTCCTACAATGAGCAGTTCTTC.

The chain recombines TRBV19 with TRBJ2-7, with a tentative D call TRBD1 (6 bases). The V gene lost 3 bases and the J gene lost 2 bases, with 17 bases spanning the gap. The CDR3 loop spans 16 amino acids. Germline V gene lookup returns CDR1 LNHDA and CDR2 SQIVND (reference sequence). DNA for the CDR3: TGTGCCAGTAGTATCTCCGCCAGGGGCCTCACCTACGAGCAGTACTTC. Amino acids: CASSISARGLTYEQYF. The full variable domain, with the rest looked up from reference TRBV19 and TRBJ2-7, is DGGITQSPKYLFRKEGQNVTLSCEQNLNHDAMYWYRQDPGQGLRLIYYSQIVNDFQKGDIAEGYSVSREKKESFPLTVTSAQKNPTAFYLCASSISARGLTYEQYFGPGTRLTVT.

The J gene is TRBJ2-5, the V gene TRBV6-1, with 7 bases aligning to TRBD1. The germline CDR1 and CDR2 sequences are MNHNS and SASEGT. Trimming removed 7 bases from V and 2 bases from J; junction bases left unmatched: 7. This CDR3 contains 14 residues. CDR3 in amino acids: CASTRRGQQETQYF. CDR3 sequence (DNA): TGTGCCAGCACCCGAAGGGGACAGCAAGAGACCCAGTACTTC.